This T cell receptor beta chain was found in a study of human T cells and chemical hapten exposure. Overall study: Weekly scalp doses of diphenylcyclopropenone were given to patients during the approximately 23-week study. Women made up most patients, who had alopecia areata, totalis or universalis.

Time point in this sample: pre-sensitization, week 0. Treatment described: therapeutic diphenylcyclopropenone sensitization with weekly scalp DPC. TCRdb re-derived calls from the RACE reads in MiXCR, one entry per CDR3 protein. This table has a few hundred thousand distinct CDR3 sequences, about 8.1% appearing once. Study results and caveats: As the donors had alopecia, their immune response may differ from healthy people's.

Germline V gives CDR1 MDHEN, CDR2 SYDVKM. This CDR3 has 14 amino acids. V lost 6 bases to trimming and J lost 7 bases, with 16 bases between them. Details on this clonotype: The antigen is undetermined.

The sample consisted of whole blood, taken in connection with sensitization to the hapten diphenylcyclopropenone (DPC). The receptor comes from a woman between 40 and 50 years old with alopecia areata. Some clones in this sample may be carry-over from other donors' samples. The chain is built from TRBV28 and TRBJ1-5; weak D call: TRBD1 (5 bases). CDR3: CASRGLSRDQPQHF. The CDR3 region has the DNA TGTGCCAGCAGAGGACTTAGCAGGGACCAGCCCCAGCATTTT.